This TCR beta chain stems from a study of cytomegalovirus exposure and HLA in healthy donors. CDR3 length equals 16 residues. Per germline, CDR1 MNHNS and CDR2 SASEGT. The V gene lost 2 bases and the J gene lost 1 base, with 15 bases spanning the gap. PCR involved 60 Vbeta and 13 Jbeta primers. This table comes from immunoSEQ multiplex PCR, and its TCRdb copy is limited to in-frame clones, with some not included. The sample holds approximately 88,000 clones, roughly 79% seen once. The chain recombines TRBV6-1 with TRBJ2-7; D may be TRBD1 (5 bases). This clonotype was obtained from a male donor in good health and CMV-seronegative. Sample: PBMCs. The CDR3 here is CASSEYGVRGSYEQYF. CDR3 DNA: TGTGCCAGCAGTGAATATGGGGTAAGGGGTTCCTACGAGCAGTACTTC.